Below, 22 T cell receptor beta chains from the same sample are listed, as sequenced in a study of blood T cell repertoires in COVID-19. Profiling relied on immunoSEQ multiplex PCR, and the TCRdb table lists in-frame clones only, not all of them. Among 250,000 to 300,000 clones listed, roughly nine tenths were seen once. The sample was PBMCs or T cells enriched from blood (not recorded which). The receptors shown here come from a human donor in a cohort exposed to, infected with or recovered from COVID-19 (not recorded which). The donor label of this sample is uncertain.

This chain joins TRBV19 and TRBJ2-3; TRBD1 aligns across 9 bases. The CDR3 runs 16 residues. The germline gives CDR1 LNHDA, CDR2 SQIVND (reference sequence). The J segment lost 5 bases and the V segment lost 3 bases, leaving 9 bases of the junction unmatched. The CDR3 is CASSIHGTGKGDTQYF. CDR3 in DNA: TGTGCCAGTAGTATCCACGGGACAGGGAAAGGAGATACGCAGTATTTT.

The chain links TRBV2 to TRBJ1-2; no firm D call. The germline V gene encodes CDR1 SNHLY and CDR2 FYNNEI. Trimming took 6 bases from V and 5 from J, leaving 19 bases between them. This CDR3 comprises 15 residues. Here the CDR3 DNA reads TGTGCCAGCAGCGATTACAGTGACGCGTTGTATGGCTACACCTTC. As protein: CASSDYSDALYGYTF.

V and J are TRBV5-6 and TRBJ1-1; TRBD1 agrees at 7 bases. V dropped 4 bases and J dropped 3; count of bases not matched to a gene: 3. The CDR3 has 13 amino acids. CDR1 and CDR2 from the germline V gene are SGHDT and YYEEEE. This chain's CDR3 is CASSPTGDTEAFF. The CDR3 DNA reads TGTGCCAGCAGCCCCACAGGGGACACTGAAGCTTTCTTT.

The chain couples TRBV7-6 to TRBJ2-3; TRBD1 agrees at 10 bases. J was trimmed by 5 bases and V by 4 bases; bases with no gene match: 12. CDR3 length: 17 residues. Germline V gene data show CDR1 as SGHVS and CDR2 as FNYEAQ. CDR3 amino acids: CASSSRPGTGVLDTQYF. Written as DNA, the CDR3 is TGTGCCAGCAGCTCCCGACCTGGGACAGGGGTTTTAGATACGCAGTATTTT.

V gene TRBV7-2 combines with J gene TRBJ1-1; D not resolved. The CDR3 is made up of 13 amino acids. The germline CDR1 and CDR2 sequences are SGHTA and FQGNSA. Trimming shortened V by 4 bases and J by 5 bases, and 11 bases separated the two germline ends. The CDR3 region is CASSSQVRTEAFF. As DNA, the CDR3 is TGTGCCAGCAGCTCTCAGGTACGGACTGAAGCTTTCTTT.

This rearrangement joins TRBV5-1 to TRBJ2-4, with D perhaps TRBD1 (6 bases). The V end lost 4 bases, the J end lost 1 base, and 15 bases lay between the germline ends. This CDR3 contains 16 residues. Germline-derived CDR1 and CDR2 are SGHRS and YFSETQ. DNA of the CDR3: TGCGCCAGCAGCCACCTGTCAGGGGCGGCCAAAAACATTCAGTACTTC. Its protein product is CASSHLSGAAKNIQYF.

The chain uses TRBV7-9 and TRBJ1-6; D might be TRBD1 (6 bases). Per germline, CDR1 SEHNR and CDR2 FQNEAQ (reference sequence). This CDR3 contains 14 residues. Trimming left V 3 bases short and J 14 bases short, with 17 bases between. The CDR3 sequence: CASSLDSPDWALHF. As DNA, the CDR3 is TGTGCCAGCAGCTTGGACAGTCCTGATTGGGCCCTCCACTTT.

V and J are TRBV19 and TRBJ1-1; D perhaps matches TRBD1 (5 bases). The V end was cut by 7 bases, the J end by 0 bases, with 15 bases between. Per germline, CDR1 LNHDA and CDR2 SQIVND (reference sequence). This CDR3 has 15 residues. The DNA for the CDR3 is TGTGCCAGTAAGGGGCGGACACCCATGAACACTGAAGCTTTCTTT. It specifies CASKGRTPMNTEAFF.

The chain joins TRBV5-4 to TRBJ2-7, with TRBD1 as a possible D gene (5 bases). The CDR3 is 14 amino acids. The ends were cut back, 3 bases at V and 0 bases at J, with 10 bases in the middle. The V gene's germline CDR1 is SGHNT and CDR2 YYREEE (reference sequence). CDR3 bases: TGTGCCAGCAGCTCGAAGACAGACTCCTACGAGCAGTACTTC. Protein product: CASSSKTDSYEQYF.

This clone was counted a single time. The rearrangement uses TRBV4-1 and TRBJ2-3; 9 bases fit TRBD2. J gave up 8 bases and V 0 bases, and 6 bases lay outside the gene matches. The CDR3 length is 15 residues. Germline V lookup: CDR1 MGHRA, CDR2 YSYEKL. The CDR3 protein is CASSQDLAGQSTQYF. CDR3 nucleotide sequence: TGCGCCAGCAGCCAAGACCTAGCGGGACAGAGTACGCAGTATTTT.

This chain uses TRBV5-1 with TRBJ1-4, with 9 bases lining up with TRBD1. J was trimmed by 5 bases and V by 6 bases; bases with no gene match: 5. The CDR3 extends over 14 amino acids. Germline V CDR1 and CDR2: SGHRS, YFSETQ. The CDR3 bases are TGCGCCAGCACCTCCGGGACAGGGAATGAAAAACTGTTTTTT. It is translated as CASTSGTGNEKLFF.

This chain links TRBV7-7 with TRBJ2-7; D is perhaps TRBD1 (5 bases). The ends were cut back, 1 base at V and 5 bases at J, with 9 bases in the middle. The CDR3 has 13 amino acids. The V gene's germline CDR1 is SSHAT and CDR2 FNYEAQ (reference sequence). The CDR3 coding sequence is TGTGCCAGCAGCTTAGGACAGTCCAACGAGCAGTACTTC. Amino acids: CASSLGQSNEQYF. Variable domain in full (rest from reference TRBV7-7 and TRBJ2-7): GAGVSQSPRYKVTKRGQDVTLRCDPISSHATLYWYQQALGQGPEFLTYFNYEAQPDKSGLPSDRFSAERPEGSISTLTIQRTEQRDSAMYRCASSLGQSNEQYFGPGTRLTVT.

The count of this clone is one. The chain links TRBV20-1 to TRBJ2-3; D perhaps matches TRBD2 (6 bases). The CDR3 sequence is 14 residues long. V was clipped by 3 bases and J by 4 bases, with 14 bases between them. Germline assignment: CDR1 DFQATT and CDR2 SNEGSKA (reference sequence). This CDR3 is CSASIAGIADTQYF. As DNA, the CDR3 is TGCAGTGCTAGTATTGCGGGGATTGCAGATACGCAGTATTTT.

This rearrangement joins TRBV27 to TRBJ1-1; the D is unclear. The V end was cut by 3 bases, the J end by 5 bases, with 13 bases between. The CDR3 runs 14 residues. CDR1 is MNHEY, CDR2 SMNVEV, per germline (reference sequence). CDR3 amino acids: CASSFVGRHTEAFF. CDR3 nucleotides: TGTGCCAGCAGTTTTGTAGGGAGGCATACTGAAGCTTTCTTT.

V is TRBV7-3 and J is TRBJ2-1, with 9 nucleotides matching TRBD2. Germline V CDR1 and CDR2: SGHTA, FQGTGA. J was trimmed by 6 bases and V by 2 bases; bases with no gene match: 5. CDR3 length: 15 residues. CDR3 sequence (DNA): TGTGCCAGCAGCTTACAGTCTAGCGGGGCCAATGAGCAGTTCTTC. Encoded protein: CASSLQSSGANEQFF.

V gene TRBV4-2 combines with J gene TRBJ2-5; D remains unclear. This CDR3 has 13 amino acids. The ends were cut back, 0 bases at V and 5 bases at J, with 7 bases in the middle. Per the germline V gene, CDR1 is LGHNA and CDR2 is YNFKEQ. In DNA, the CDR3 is TGTGCCAGCAGCCAAGAGCTCCGGGAGACCCAGTACTTC. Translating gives CASSQELRETQYF.

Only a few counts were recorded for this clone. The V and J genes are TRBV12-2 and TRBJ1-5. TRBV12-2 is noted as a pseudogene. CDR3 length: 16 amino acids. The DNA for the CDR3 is TGTGCAAGTCGCTTAGTTGAAGGGAGAGGCAATCAGCCCCAGCATTTT. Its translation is CASRLVEGRGNQPQHF.

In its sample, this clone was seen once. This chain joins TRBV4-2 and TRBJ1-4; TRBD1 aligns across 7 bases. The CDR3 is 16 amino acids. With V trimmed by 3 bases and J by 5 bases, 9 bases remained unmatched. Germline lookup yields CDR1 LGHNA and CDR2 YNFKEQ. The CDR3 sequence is CASSQTRGQWNEKLFF. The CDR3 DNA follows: TGTGCCAGCAGCCAGACGAGGGGACAGTGGAATGAAAAACTGTTTTTT.

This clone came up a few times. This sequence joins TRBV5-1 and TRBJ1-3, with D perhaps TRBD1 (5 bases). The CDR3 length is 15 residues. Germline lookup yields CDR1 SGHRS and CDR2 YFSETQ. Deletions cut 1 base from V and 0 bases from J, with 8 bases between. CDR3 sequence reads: CASSLQGNSGNTIYF. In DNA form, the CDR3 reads TGCGCCAGCAGCTTGCAGGGCAACTCTGGAAACACCATATATTTT.

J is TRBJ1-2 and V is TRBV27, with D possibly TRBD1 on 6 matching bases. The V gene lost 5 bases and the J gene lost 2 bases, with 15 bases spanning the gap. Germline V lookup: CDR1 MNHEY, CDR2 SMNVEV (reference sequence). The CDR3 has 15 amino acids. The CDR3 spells CASSLLQGENYGYTF. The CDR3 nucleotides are TGTGCCAGCAGTCTCCTACAGGGTGAGAACTATGGCTACACCTTC.

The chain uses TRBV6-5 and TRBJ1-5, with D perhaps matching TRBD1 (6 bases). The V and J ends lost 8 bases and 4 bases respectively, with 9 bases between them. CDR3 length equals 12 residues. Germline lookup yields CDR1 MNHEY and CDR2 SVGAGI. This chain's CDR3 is CASGTLNQPQHF. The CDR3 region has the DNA TGTGCCAGCGGGACACTGAATCAGCCCCAGCATTTT.

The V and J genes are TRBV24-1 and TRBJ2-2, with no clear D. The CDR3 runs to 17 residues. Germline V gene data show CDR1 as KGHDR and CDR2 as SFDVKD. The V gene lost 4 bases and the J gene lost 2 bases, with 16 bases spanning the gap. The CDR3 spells CATSDPYGGFNTGELFF. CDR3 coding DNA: TGTGCCACCAGTGACCCATACGGTGGTTTCAACACCGGGGAGCTGTTTTTT.